The clone carrying this T cell receptor beta chain was found many times. No antigen is known for it. This record belongs to a study of early T cells in non-severe SARS-CoV-2 infection. Study details: Unsorted whole blood bulk RNA was sequenced, with unpaired chains. Study-level results: VDJdb matching skewed toward anti-spike CD8 responses, missing private and CD4 specificities.

Unique molecular identifiers were attached to individual cDNA molecules. TCRdb recomputed calls from the 5' RACE reads with MiXCR, one row per CDR3 protein. The table includes tens of thousands of distinct CDR3 sequences, about 9.7% detected once. V lost 0 bases, J lost 4 bases, and 14 bases lay in between. The CDR3 has 16 residues. Germline CDR1 is SGDLS and CDR2 is YYNGEE. This receptor was obtained from an adult who was a healthcare worker with PCR-confirmed SARS-CoV-2 infection or an uninfected control (not recorded which). The sequencing input was whole blood. V gene TRBV9 combines with J gene TRBJ2-1; the D gene is possibly TRBD1 (6 bases). The CDR3 protein is CASSVVGQTVYNEQFF. CDR3 coding DNA: TGTGCCAGCAGCGTAGTTGGACAGACGGTTTACAATGAGCAGTTCTTC.